These 22 T cell receptor beta chains were all obtained from the same sample, sequenced in a study of T cell responses to AZD1222 COVID-19 vaccine. The assay was immunoSEQ multiplex PCR, and TCRdb's table has in-frame clones only and misses some. The repertoire holds about 190,000 clones, with roughly 88% as singletons. The sequencing here drew on peripheral blood, taken on day 0 of AZD1222 vaccination. The source is an adult in good health.

The gene calls are TRBV6-5 and TRBJ2-2; D possibly corresponds to TRBD1 (6 bases). The germline V and J ends were trimmed by 5 bases and 6 bases, with 10 bases remaining between them. Germline lookup yields CDR1 MNHEY and CDR2 SVGAGI. The CDR3 loop spans 13 amino acids. The DNA for the CDR3 is TGTGCCAGCAGTAGGGACATTCCCGGGGAGCTGTTTTTT. This encodes CASSRDIPGELFF.

The chain combines TRBV7-9 with TRBJ1-6; 10 nucleotides match TRBD1. From germline, CDR1 is SEHNR and CDR2 FQNEAQ (reference sequence). Germline trimming cut 5 bases from V and 10 bases from J; bases unmatched to any gene: 11. The CDR3 loop spans 16 amino acids. The CDR3 coding sequence is TGTGCCAGCAGCGACGACAGGGGGCGCGCCAGATCACCCCTCCACTTT. It encodes CASSDDRGRARSPLHF.

The gene calls are TRBV2 and TRBJ2-2; D not resolved. The V end lost 3 bases, the J end lost 5 bases, and 19 bases lay between the germline ends. Looked up from germline, CDR1 is SNHLY and CDR2 is FYNNEI. CDR3 length equals 17 residues. The CDR3 is CASSESESAVWTGELFF. In DNA, the CDR3 is TGTGCCAGCAGTGAGTCGGAATCAGCCGTTTGGACCGGGGAGCTGTTTTTT.

The genes are TRBV9 and TRBJ1-1, with D uncertain. Germline CDR1 is SGDLS and CDR2 is YYNGEE. Trimming removed 4 bases from V and 0 bases from J, with 16 bases in between. This CDR3 region has 16 residues. The CDR3 region is CASSPRLSFMNTEAFF. CDR3 nucleotide sequence: TGTGCCAGCAGCCCCCGACTATCTTTTATGAACACTGAAGCTTTCTTT.

CDR3 region: CASSMLPGASTDTQYF. The CDR3 region has the DNA TGTGCCAGTAGTATGCTTCCGGGGGCCTCCACAGATACGCAGTATTTT. The chain links TRBV19 to TRBJ2-3; D may match TRBD1 or TRBD2 (6 bases each). The CDR3 length is 16 residues. Germline V gene data show CDR1 as LNHDA and CDR2 as SQIVND (reference sequence). Trimming shortened V by 3 bases and J by 2 bases, and 15 bases separated the two germline ends.

This chain uses TRBV5-4 with TRBJ1-6; no clear D. This CDR3 comprises 14 residues. The V end lost 3 bases, the J end lost 5 bases, and 9 bases lay between the germline ends. The germline V gene encodes CDR1 SGHNT and CDR2 YYREEE (reference sequence). In DNA, the CDR3 is TGTGCCAGCAGCTCCTACGTAGATAATTCACCCCTCCACTTT. This encodes CASSSYVDNSPLHF.

The chain joins TRBV7-2 to TRBJ2-2; D remains ambiguous. The CDR3 sequence is 16 residues long. V lost 4 bases, J lost 4 bases, and 16 bases lay in between. Germline-derived CDR1 and CDR2 are SGHTA and FQGNSA. CDR3 loop: CASSSTTWMRTGELFF. The CDR3 coding sequence is TGTGCCAGCAGCTCTACTACTTGGATGCGCACCGGGGAGCTGTTTTTT.

This chain connects TRBV10-3 to TRBJ2-5; TRBD2 is a possible D gene (6 bases). The CDR3 is made up of 16 amino acids. The V gene's germline CDR1 is ENHRY and CDR2 SYGVKD. V was trimmed by 2 bases and J by 2 bases, leaving 15 bases between them. The CDR3 region has the DNA TGTGCCATCAGTGAGGGGGTAGCGGCGAGTCAAGAGACCCAGTACTTC. As protein: CAISEGVAASQETQYF.

This chain links TRBV7-8 with TRBJ1-2; 7 bases fit TRBD1. The ends lost 5 bases at V and 1 base at J; junction bases unmatched: 10. This CDR3 has 16 residues. CDR1 is SGHVS, CDR2 FQNEAQ, per germline. The CDR3 is CASSPQTGKINYGYTF. The DNA of the CDR3 is TGTGCCAGCAGCCCACAGACAGGGAAAATTAACTATGGCTACACCTTC.

The J gene is TRBJ2-7, the V gene TRBV28, with D possibly matching TRBD1 (5 bases). Between the trimmed V and J ends, which lost 1 base and 3 bases, there was a span of 13 bases. The CDR3 covers 15 residues. Germline V CDR1 and CDR2: MDHEN, SYDVKM. CDR3 bases: TGTGCCAGCAGTTTATTGGCAGGGCCGGACTACGAGCAGTACTTC. This encodes CASSLLAGPDYEQYF.

The chain has TRBV7-3 and TRBJ1-6; no firm D call. Germline CDR1 SGHTA, CDR2 FQGTGA. This CDR3 is built from 13 residues. V lost 0 bases and J lost 10, with 7 bases in between. The CDR3 nucleotides are TGTGCCAGCAGCTTAACGGTCGGCTCACCCCTCCACTTT. It yields the protein CASSLTVGSPLHF.

This rearrangement joins TRBV27 to TRBJ2-7; D is possibly TRBD1 or TRBD2 (6 bases each). V lost 7 bases and J lost 2, with 24 bases in between. The CDR3 is 17 residues long. CDR1 is MNHEY and CDR2 is SMNVEV in the germline V gene (reference sequence). CDR3 DNA: TGTGCCAGCACCAGGGCTCGGGGGACCGGACAGACCTACGAGCAGTACTTC. Its translation: CASTRARGTGQTYEQYF.

The chain links TRBV7-2 to TRBJ1-2, with 11 nucleotides matching TRBD1. The CDR3 loop spans 15 amino acids. With 4 bases clipped from V and 6 bases from J, the junction kept 7 bases outside the gene matches. Germline-derived CDR1 and CDR2 are SGHTA and FQGNSA. The CDR3 is CASSSDRGRKDGYTF. CDR3 coding DNA: TGTGCCAGCAGCTCGGACAGGGGGCGGAAAGATGGCTACACCTTC. The full variable domain, with the rest looked up from reference TRBV7-2 and TRBJ1-2, is GAGVSQSPSNKVTEKGKDVELRCDPISGHTALYWYRQSLGQGLEFLIYFQGNSAPDKSGLPSDRFSAERTGGSVSTLTIQRTQQEDSAVYLCASSSDRGRKDGYTFGSGTRLTVV.

The gene calls are TRBV27 and TRBJ1-4; D possibly corresponds to TRBD1 (6 bases). Germline V gene lookup returns CDR1 MNHEY and CDR2 SMNVEV (reference sequence). Trimming left V 5 bases short and J 0 bases short, with 10 bases between. This CDR3 contains 15 residues. The CDR3 protein is CASSHDRSTNEKLFF. The CDR3 DNA reads as TGTGCCAGCAGTCACGACAGGTCAACTAATGAAAAACTGTTTTTT.

The V call is TRBV3-1 (or the pseudogene TRBV3-2), the J call TRBJ2-3; 7 bases align to TRBD1. Germline-derived CDR1 and CDR2 are LGHDT and YNNKEL (reference sequence). V was clipped by 3 bases and J by 1 base; unmatched bases: 1. The CDR3 contains 14 residues. The CDR3, as DNA: TGTGCCAGCAGCCAGGACAGGCGCACAGATACGCAGTATTTT. Amino acids: CASSQDRRTDTQYF.

The chain joins TRBV7-2 to TRBJ2-7; D is uncertain. The V gene lost 5 bases and the J gene lost 7 bases, with 12 bases spanning the gap. Germline CDR1 is SGHTA and CDR2 is FQGNSA. The CDR3 has 12 amino acids. The CDR3 loop is CASSLRTSEQYF. Written as DNA, the CDR3 is TGTGCCAGCAGCCTTAGGACGTCAGAGCAGTACTTC.

CDR3 DNA sequence: TGTGCCAGCAGCGCGGACGGAAATGAAAAACTGTTTTTT. Translated: CASSADGNEKLFF. The V gene is TRBV2, the J gene TRBJ1-4; D unresolved. The germline CDR1 and CDR2 sequences are SNHLY and FYNNEI. The V end was cut by 6 bases, the J end by 5 bases, with 10 bases between. The CDR3 is made up of 13 amino acids.

The CDR3 sequence is CASSLRQGSNTEAFF. As DNA, the CDR3 is TGTGCCAGCAGCTTAAGACAGGGGTCGAACACTGAAGCTTTCTTT. V is TRBV7-8 and J is TRBJ1-1, with 8 bases that match TRBD1. CDR1 is SGHVS and CDR2 is FQNEAQ in the germline V gene. With 2 bases clipped from V and 1 base from J, the junction kept 3 bases outside the gene matches. This CDR3 has 15 amino acids.

This clone was detected once. CDR3 nucleotide sequence: TGTGCCAGTAGTATCCCTTCGACAGAGGCTAACTATGGCTACACCTTC. This gives the protein CASSIPSTEANYGYTF. The rearrangement links TRBV19 to TRBJ1-2; a possible D gene is TRBD1 (5 bases). Trimming shortened V by 3 bases and J by 0 bases, and 14 bases separated the two germline ends. Germline V gene data show CDR1 as LNHDA and CDR2 as SQIVND (reference sequence). The CDR3 runs 16 residues.

The gene calls are TRBV5-1 and TRBJ1-5, with D possibly matching TRBD1 (5 bases). The V and J ends lost 1 base and 1 base respectively, with 9 bases between them. Germline values: CDR1 SGHRS, CDR2 YFSETQ. This CDR3 spans 15 amino acids. CDR3 DNA sequence: TGCGCCAGCAGCTTGAATGGGGGGAGCAATCAGCCCCAGCATTTT. Amino acids: CASSLNGGSNQPQHF.

This rearrangement joins TRBV15 to TRBJ2-3; D uncertain. Per germline, CDR1 LNHNV and CDR2 YYDKDF (reference sequence). The CDR3 sequence is 15 residues long. Trimming left V 5 bases short and J 1 base short, with 13 bases between. This CDR3 reads CATSPSGLGTDTQYF. The DNA for the CDR3 is TGTGCCACCAGCCCCTCAGGTTTAGGCACAGATACGCAGTATTTT. Together with reference TRBV15 and TRBJ2-3, the CDR3 gives the full variable domain: DAMVIQNPRYQVTQFGKPVTLSCSQTLNHNVMYWYQQKSSQAPKLLFHYYDKDFNNEADTPDNFQSRRPNTSFCFLDIRSPGLGDTAMYLCATSPSGLGTDTQYFGPGTRLTVL.

Turning to this clone: At one boundary the junction diverges from the germline segment, which might be a read error. The gene calls are TRBV6-5 and TRBJ1-5; 7 positions match TRBD1. This CDR3 has 14 residues. The V gene's germline CDR1 is MNHEY and CDR2 SVGAGI. The CDR3 is CASILGSKQGTVYF. DNA for the CDR3: TGTGCCAGCATACTGGGGTCAAAACAGGGGACGGTGTATTTT.